The T cell receptor beta chain under discussion was sequenced for a study of identical twins. TCRdb fed the 5' RACE reads into MiXCR, producing one record per CDR3 protein. In the table there are under 350,000 distinct CDR3 sequences, more than 8% of which are singletons. This clonotype has ten or more counts. Trimming cost V 0 bases and J 4 bases, with 16 bases left between them. The V gene's germline CDR1 is LGHNA and CDR2 YNFKEQ. The CDR3 loop spans 17 amino acids. The sample was also reused in another study, on yellow fever vaccine responses in identical twins.

Source material: CD8+ T cells sorted from blood. This sequence joins TRBV4-2 and TRBJ2-1; no reliable D call. The source of this sequence is a woman between 18 and 29 years old in good health. The DNA of the CDR3 is TGTGCCAGCAGCCAAGATAAGACTTTATCCCAATACAATGAGCAGTTCTTC. Its translation is CASSQDKTLSQYNEQFF.